These T cell receptor beta chains were read from a single sample in a study of CD8+ T cells in alopecia areata. Some clones are missing from TCRdb's copy, which holds only in-frame ones; the method was immunoSEQ multiplex PCR. The sample yields approximately 160,000 clones, less than 80% seen once. The sample was CD4+ T cells sorted from blood, taken at week 24, from a patient treated with tofacitinib. These receptors were obtained from a human donor with alopecia areata. Both conserved end residues are part of each CDR3. D genes are given only for firm matches. Clone size, where shown, is once, few, many, or a class for clones that have expanded.

abundance | d_gene | j_gene | v_gene | CDR3nt | CDR3aa
NA | NA | TRBJ1-1 | TRBV2 | TGTGCCAGCAGTGATGGGGGGCTCTTGGCTTTCTTT | CASSDGGLLAFF
NA | NA | TRBJ1-4 | TRBV9 | TGTGCCAGCAGCGTAGGAACTGCCGAAAAACTGTTTTTT | CASSVGTAEKLFF
NA | TRBD1 | TRBJ1-2 | TRBV7-9 | TGTGCCAGCAGCTTCAACAGAAGACAGGGATCAGGCTATGGCTACACCTTC | CASSFNRRQGSGYGYTF
NA | TRBD1 | TRBJ2-7 | TRBV29-1 | TGCAGCGTTGGGACAGGGACAACCTACGAGCAGTACTTC | CSVGTGTTYEQYF
NA | NA | TRBJ1-5 | TRBV30 | TGTGCCTGGAGTGTAAACAGCAATCAGCCCCAGCATTTT | CAWSVNSNQPQHF
NA | NA | TRBJ1-1 | TRBV11-3 | TGTGCCAACAGCAGAGACGGGATGAACACTGAAGCTTTCTTT | CANSRDGMNTEAFF
NA | TRBD1 | TRBJ2-7 | TRBV6-1 | TGTGCCAGCAGTGCCGGGACAGCCTACGAGCAGTACTTC | CASSAGTAYEQYF
medium-sized | NA | TRBJ1-1 | TRBV5-1 | TGCGCCAGCAGCTTGGTAGGTACAGGTACGAACACTGAAGCTTTCTTT | CASSLVGTGTNTEAFF
NA | NA | TRBJ1-2 | TRBV27 | TGTGCCAGCAGGCAGGCTAACTATGGCTACACCTTC | CASRQANYGYTF
NA | NA | TRBJ2-2 | TRBV4-1 | TGCGCCAGCAGCCAAGATAGGGTCGGGGAGCTGTTTTTT | CASSQDRVGELFF
NA | NA | TRBJ2-5 | TRBV10-3 | TGTGCCATCAGTAGAGGGGGAGGAGAAGAGACCCAGTACTTC | CAISRGGGEETQYF
few | NA | TRBJ2-3 | TRBV11-2 | TGTGCCAGCAGCTGGGGACTGAGCACAGATACGCAGTATTTT | CASSWGLSTDTQYF